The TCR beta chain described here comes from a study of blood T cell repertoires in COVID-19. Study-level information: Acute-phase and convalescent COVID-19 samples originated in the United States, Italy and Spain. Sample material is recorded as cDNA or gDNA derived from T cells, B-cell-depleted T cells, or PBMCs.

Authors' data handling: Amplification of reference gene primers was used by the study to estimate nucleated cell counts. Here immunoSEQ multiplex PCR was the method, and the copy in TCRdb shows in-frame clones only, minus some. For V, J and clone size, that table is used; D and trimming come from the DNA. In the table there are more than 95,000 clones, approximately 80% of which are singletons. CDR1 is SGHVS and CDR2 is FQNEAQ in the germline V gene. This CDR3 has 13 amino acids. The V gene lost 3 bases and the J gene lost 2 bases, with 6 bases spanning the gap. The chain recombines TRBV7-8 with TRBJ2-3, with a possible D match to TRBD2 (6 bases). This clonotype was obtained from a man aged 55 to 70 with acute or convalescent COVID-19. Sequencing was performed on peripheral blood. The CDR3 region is CASSLDYTDTQYF. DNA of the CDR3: TGTGCCAGCAGCTTGGACTACACAGATACGCAGTATTTT.